What follows are 32 T cell receptor beta chains derived from one specimen sequenced in a study of blood T cell repertoires in COVID-19. The protocol was immunoSEQ multiplex PCR, while the TCRdb copy is restricted to in-frame clones and leaves out a portion. The sample has about 130,000 clones, roughly 80% seen once. The sequencing input was peripheral blood. These receptor sequences come from a woman aged 50 to 60 with acute or convalescent COVID-19.

This chain joins TRBV6-5 and TRBJ1-2, with a possible D match to TRBD1 (5 bases). The CDR3 has 13 amino acids. The germline CDR1 and CDR2 sequences are MNHEY and SVGAGI. Trimming took 7 bases from V and 4 from J, leaving 13 bases between them. The CDR3 loop reads CASNRAGIYGYTF. CDR3 nucleotides: TGTGCCAGCAATCGGGCAGGGATCTATGGCTACACCTTC.

The chain uses TRBV6-4 and TRBJ1-3; possible D gene TRBD1, 5 bases. Trimming pared 7 bases from V and 4 bases from J, leaving 17 bases between. The germline V gene has CDR1 MRHNA and CDR2 SNTAGT. The CDR3 runs to 15 residues. CDR3 DNA sequence: TGTGCCAGCATGTTGCATAAGGGGATCGGAAACACCATATATTTT. Translated, it gives CASMLHKGIGNTIYF.

This clone occurred a few times. The rearrangement uses TRBV30 and TRBJ2-7; 9 bases are shared with TRBD1. Germline V lookup: CDR1 GTSNPN, CDR2 SVGIG (reference sequence). J gave up 6 bases and V 4 bases, and 10 bases lay outside the gene matches. CDR3 length equals 14 residues. The CDR3 loop reads CAWKRNTGGSEQYF. CDR3 DNA sequence: TGTGCCTGGAAGCGAAACACAGGGGGCAGCGAGCAGTACTTC.

In DNA form, the CDR3 reads TGCAGCGTTGAAAGGTCCCAGGGAACAGATACGCAGTATTTT. Protein product: CSVERSQGTDTQYF. The rearrangement links TRBV29-1 to TRBJ2-3; maybe TRBD1 (5 bases). Looked up from germline, CDR1 is SQVTM and CDR2 is ANQGSEA. V was cut by 2 bases and J by 3 bases, with 12 bases left in between. The CDR3 covers 14 residues.

The chain carries TRBV9 and TRBJ1-4; the match to TRBD1 covers 7 bases. The CDR3 totals 15 residues. The ends lost 8 bases at V and 6 bases at J; junction bases unmatched: 13. The germline V gene encodes CDR1 SGDLS and CDR2 YYNGEE. CDR3 amino acids: CASTETGTEDEKLFF. DNA of the CDR3: TGTGCCAGTACCGAAACCGGGACAGAAGATGAAAAACTGTTTTTT.

J is TRBJ2-2 and V is TRBV9, with 11 bases identical to TRBD2. The J segment lost 0 bases and the V segment lost 0 bases, leaving 7 bases of the junction unmatched. Looked up from germline, CDR1 is SGDLS and CDR2 is YYNGEE. There are 19 residues in the CDR3. This CDR3 is CASSVAPSGGSANTGELFF. DNA for the CDR3: TGTGCCAGCAGCGTAGCTCCTAGCGGGGGGTCCGCGAACACCGGGGAGCTGTTTTTT.

The chain carries TRBV12-3 or TRBV12-4 and TRBJ1-1; D not certain. Trimming shortened V by 5 bases and J by 7 bases, and 8 bases separated the two germline ends. The CDR3 is made up of 11 amino acids. CDR3 sequence reads: CASSDGLEAFF. As DNA, the CDR3 is TGTGCCAGCAGTGATGGCCTTGAAGCTTTCTTT.

The sample holds one count of this clone. The gene calls are TRBV5-1 and TRBJ2-1; TRBD1 matches 7 bases. The junction had 12 bases not matched to a gene; V was cut back by 1 base and J by 5 bases. Germline V lookup: CDR1 SGHRS, CDR2 YFSETQ. CDR3 size: 17 residues. CDR3 protein: CASSLRQGKTHDNEQFF. CDR3 nucleotides: TGCGCCAGCAGCTTGAGACAGGGAAAGACCCATGACAATGAGCAGTTCTTC. Based on the CDR3 plus reference TRBV5-1 and TRBJ2-1, the full variable domain is KAGVTQTPRYLIKTRGQQVTLSCSPISGHRSVSWYQQTPGQGLQFLFEYFSETQRNKGNFPGRFSGRQFSNSRSEMNVSTLELGDSALYLCASSLRQGKTHDNEQFFGPGTRLTVL.

A single count supports this clone. The V gene is TRBV12-3 or TRBV12-4, the J gene TRBJ1-1; D unresolved. Trimming stripped 2 bases from V and 0 bases from J, with 4 bases between. The CDR3 has 13 residues. CDR3 amino acids: CASSLLMNTEAFF. The CDR3 nucleotides read TGTGCCAGCAGTTTACTAATGAACACTGAAGCTTTCTTT.

The chain joins TRBV6-6 to TRBJ1-6; 8 bases agree with TRBD1. From germline, CDR1 is MNHNY and CDR2 SVGAGI (reference sequence). J gave up 9 bases and V 10 bases, and 8 bases lay outside the gene matches. This CDR3 has 13 residues. CDR3 in DNA: TGTGCCACTACGGACAGGGAAAGTTCACCCCTCCACTTT. This sequence encodes CATTDRESSPLHF.

The V gene is TRBV5-4, the J gene TRBJ1-3; 11 bases line up with TRBD1. V shed 2 bases and J 4 bases; nucleotides not matched to a gene: 5. Germline V lookup: CDR1 SGHNT, CDR2 YYREEE (reference sequence). This CDR3 has 16 amino acids. The CDR3 region is CASSFRTGGLGNTIYF. CDR3 nucleotide sequence: TGTGCCAGCAGCTTCCGGACAGGGGGCCTCGGAAACACCATATATTTT.

The rearrangement links TRBV2 to TRBJ1-1; possible D gene TRBD1, 6 bases. V was pared by 7 bases and J by 5 bases, with 17 bases between. Germline V lookup: CDR1 SNHLY, CDR2 FYNNEI. This CDR3 has 14 residues. CDR3: CASTSKQGRTEAFF. Here the CDR3 DNA reads TGTGCCAGCACTAGCAAACAGGGAAGGACTGAAGCTTTCTTT.

The chain employs TRBV6-6 and TRBJ1-2; tentatively, D is TRBD1 (5 bases). Deletions cut 6 bases from V and 1 base from J, with 9 bases between. CDR1 and CDR2 (germline): MNHNY, SVGAGI (reference sequence). The CDR3 spans 13 residues. CDR3 DNA sequence: TGTGCCAGCAGGGAGACAGTTAACTATGGCTACACCTTC. Its translation: CASRETVNYGYTF.

In its sample, this clone was seen many times. The V call is TRBV2, the J call TRBJ1-2; D is unclear. V lost 6 bases and J 6 bases, leaving 14 bases between the germline ends. The CDR3 spans 13 residues. Germline V gene data show CDR1 as SNHLY and CDR2 as FYNNEI. The CDR3 sequence: CASRAGRVNGYTF. The CDR3 nucleotides read TGTGCCAGCAGGGCGGGCCGCGTGAATGGCTACACCTTC.

This chain uses TRBV27 with TRBJ1-2; D unclear. The germline gives CDR1 MNHEY, CDR2 SMNVEV (reference sequence). V shed 3 bases and J shed 7 bases, with 18 bases lying between them. The CDR3 spans 15 residues. In DNA, the CDR3 is TGTGCCAGCAGTTTGAGACCGGGTCCCAATCCTGGCTACACCTTC. Translating it yields CASSLRPGPNPGYTF.

The V and J genes are TRBV29-1 and TRBJ1-1, with TRBD1 matching over 7 bases. The length of the CDR3 is 13 residues. With 5 bases clipped from V and 4 bases from J, the junction kept 7 bases outside the gene matches. Germline CDR1 and CDR2: SQVTM and ANQGSEA. The CDR3 reads CSVTKTGFTEAFF. CDR3 DNA sequence: TGCAGCGTTACCAAGACAGGGTTCACTGAAGCTTTCTTT.

The chain joins TRBV29-1 to TRBJ1-1; D remains ambiguous. The CDR3 has 11 residues. Germline V gene data show CDR1 as SQVTM and CDR2 as ANQGSEA. V dropped 6 bases and J dropped 2 bases, with 7 bases sitting between them. DNA for the CDR3: TGCAGCGTAACAGACAACACTGAAGCTTTCTTT. Amino acid sequence: CSVTDNTEAFF.

The rearrangement links TRBV5-1 to TRBJ1-1; D might be TRBD1 (5 bases). Germline V gives CDR1 SGHRS, CDR2 YFSETQ. The CDR3 covers 13 residues. Trimming removed 1 base from V and 8 bases from J, with 12 bases in between. The CDR3 sequence: CASSLTGEQEAFF. The CDR3 region has the DNA TGCGCCAGCAGCTTGACGGGGGAGCAGGAAGCTTTCTTT.

The chain carries TRBV12-3 or TRBV12-4 and TRBJ1-2, with D tentatively TRBD1 (6 bases). The CDR3 consists of 13 residues. V was shortened by 5 bases and J by 6 bases, with 13 bases between the two germline ends. The CDR3 nucleotides are TGTGCCAGCAGTCCTCGCAGGGGAGATGGCTACACCTTC. Protein: CASSPRRGDGYTF.

This clone was seen a single time. This chain joins TRBV25-1 and TRBJ2-7, with 12 positions matching TRBD2. The V and J ends lost 5 bases and 3 bases, in that order; junction bases with no gene match: 5. Germline CDR1 reads MGHDK; CDR2 reads SYGVNS. The CDR3 is 15 residues long. The CDR3 DNA follows: TGTGCCAGCAGTCCTAGCGGGGGGGAGAGCTACGAGCAGTACTTC. Protein product: CASSPSGGESYEQYF.

CDR3 loop: CASSIASGGYQPQHF. The DNA for the CDR3 is TGTGCCAGTAGTATAGCCTCAGGGGGTTATCAGCCCCAGCATTTT. This rearrangement joins TRBV19 to TRBJ1-5; 7 bases match TRBD1. Germline V gene sequence: CDR1 LNHDA, CDR2 SQIVND (reference sequence). CDR3 length: 15 residues. Trimming removed 1 base from V and 5 bases from J; junction bases left unmatched: 5.

J is TRBJ1-3 and V is TRBV6-5; tentatively, D is TRBD1 (6 bases). The CDR3 spans 16 residues. Trimming took 0 bases from V and 2 from J, leaving 11 bases between them. The germline V gene encodes CDR1 MNHEY and CDR2 SVGAGI. CDR3 DNA sequence: TGTGCCAGCAGTTACTCGATGGCAGGGGCTGGAAACACCATATATTTT. It is translated as CASSYSMAGAGNTIYF.

The chain joins TRBV19 to TRBJ2-3; TRBD2 agrees at 7 bases. The CDR3 has 15 amino acids. V was clipped by 5 bases and J by 1 base; unmatched bases: 6. CDR1 is LNHDA and CDR2 is SQIVND in the germline V gene (reference sequence). This CDR3 is CASSFRGRGTDTQYF. The CDR3 DNA is TGTGCCAGTAGTTTTCGGGGGAGGGGCACAGATACGCAGTATTTT. The full variable domain, with the rest looked up from reference TRBV19 and TRBJ2-3, is DGGITQSPKYLFRKEGQNVTLSCEQNLNHDAMYWYRQDPGQGLRLIYYSQIVNDFQKGDIAEGYSVSREKKESFPLTVTSAQKNPTAFYLCASSFRGRGTDTQYFGPGTRLTVL.

The V call is TRBV5-4, the J call TRBJ2-1; D might be TRBD2 (6 bases). V shed 4 bases and J shed 2 bases, with 16 bases lying between them. The CDR3 covers 16 residues. CDR1 SGHNT and CDR2 YYREEE come from the germline V gene (reference sequence). CDR3 bases: TGTGCCAGCAGCGCCGCCCGCGGGGTAACCTACAATGAGCAGTTCTTC. This gives the protein CASSAARGVTYNEQFF.

The V call is TRBV11-2, the J call TRBJ1-2, with TRBD1 as a possible D gene (6 bases). Trimming pared 5 bases from V and 5 bases from J, leaving 12 bases between. The CDR3 spans 13 residues. CDR1 and CDR2 (germline): SGHAT, FQNNGV. As DNA, the CDR3 is TGTGCCAGCAGCCCTACAGGGATTTATGGCTACACCTTC. It is translated as CASSPTGIYGYTF. Complete variable domain (other parts from reference TRBV11-2 and TRBJ1-2): EAGVAQSPRYKIIEKRQSVAFWCNPISGHATLYWYQQILGQGPKLLIQFQNNGVVDDSQLPKDRFSAERLKGVDSTLKIQPAKLEDSAVYLCASSPTGIYGYTFGSGTRLTVV.

The chain couples TRBV3-1 (or the pseudogene TRBV3-2) to TRBJ2-1; 8 positions agree with TRBD2. The CDR3 consists of 18 residues. Losses at the gene ends were 4 bases for V and 8 bases for J; bases not matched to a gene: 19. The germline gives CDR1 LGHDT, CDR2 YNNKEL (reference sequence). The CDR3 DNA reads as TGTGCCAGCAGCCCAAACTATAAGACGGGACTAGACGGGGATGAGCAGTTCTTC. Its translation: CASSPNYKTGLDGDEQFF.

This chain links TRBV2 with TRBJ1-2; 10 bases map to TRBD1. Per germline, CDR1 SNHLY and CDR2 FYNNEI. The J segment lost 5 bases and the V segment lost 1 base, leaving 4 bases of the junction unmatched. CDR3 size: 15 residues. This CDR3 reads CASSEVGQGGYGYTF. The CDR3 DNA reads as TGTGCCAGCAGTGAAGTTGGACAGGGGGGATATGGCTACACCTTC.

The V call is TRBV5-8, the J call TRBJ2-2; 8 positions match TRBD1. V lost 0 bases to trimming and J lost 2 bases; unmatched junction nucleotides: 6. The V gene's germline CDR1 is SGHTS and CDR2 YDEGEE. The CDR3 is 17 amino acids. The CDR3 bases are TGTGCCAGCAGCTTGGGGGATGGACAGGGCAACACCGGGGAGCTGTTTTTT. Translation: CASSLGDGQGNTGELFF.

The gene calls are TRBV12-3 or TRBV12-4 and TRBJ2-3; D gene ambiguous. This CDR3 has 11 amino acids. V dropped 6 bases and J dropped 9 bases, with 10 bases sitting between them. The CDR3 region is CASSNTLTQYF. The CDR3 nucleotides read TGTGCCAGCAGCAACACCCTGACGCAGTATTTT.

CDR3 sequence: CASSFGQGRNEKLFF. DNA of the CDR3: TGTGCCAGCAGTTTTGGACAGGGTAGAAATGAAAAACTGTTTTTT. This chain connects TRBV5-4 to TRBJ1-4; 8 nucleotides line up with TRBD1. The trim removed 5 bases at V and 5 bases at J, leaving 8 bases unmatched. This CDR3 is built from 15 residues. The germline V gene encodes CDR1 SGHNT and CDR2 YYREEE (reference sequence).

The rearrangement uses TRBV7-3 and TRBJ2-2, with D possibly being TRBD1 (5 bases). The germline V gene has CDR1 SGHTA and CDR2 FQGTGA. V was pared by 0 bases and J by 4 bases, with 12 bases between. The length of the CDR3 is 16 residues. The CDR3 reads CASSLTSSGRTGELFF. Written as DNA, the CDR3 is TGTGCCAGCAGCTTAACGAGTTCAGGGCGCACCGGGGAGCTGTTTTTT.

V is TRBV3-1 (or the pseudogene TRBV3-2) and J is TRBJ2-5, with TRBD1 as a possible D gene (6 bases). The CDR3 has 13 amino acids. Per germline, CDR1 LGHDT and CDR2 YNNKEL (reference sequence). Trimming pared 1 base from V and 4 bases from J, leaving 7 bases between. CDR3 bases: TGTGCCAGCAGCCAAGTGGACAGAGAGACCCAGTACTTC. It translates to CASSQVDRETQYF.